This passage covers 25 T cell receptor beta chains from one sample sequenced in a study of T cells in Graves' hyperthyroidism and ophthalmopathy. From RNA transcripts, TCR beta CDR3 regions were amplified. With the HTBI primer set, the TCR CDR3 went through a first round of RT-PCR. Each CDR3 protein is one row after TCRdb ran MiXCR on the multiplex PCR reads. The repertoire has 550,000 to 650,000 distinct CDR3 sequences, 14% of them found once; the top ten carry roughly 5.5%. The sequenced sample was blood. These receptors were obtained from a woman aged 30 to 39 with Graves' hyperthyroidism that later progressed to Graves' ophthalmopathy.

This clonotype was counted at least ten times. V gene TRBV2 combines with J gene TRBJ2-1, with D perhaps matching TRBD2 (5 bases). Germline CDR1 reads SNHLY; CDR2 reads FYNNEI. V lost 3 bases, J lost 0 bases, and 12 bases lay in between. This CDR3 is 16 amino acids long. The CDR3 DNA sequence: TGTGCCAGCAGTGATCTCCGGGGTAGCTCCTACAATGAGCAGTTCTTC. Its protein is CASSDLRGSSYNEQFF.

The rearrangement joins TRBV28 to TRBJ1-3, with D hard to call. The CDR3 runs 10 residues. Germline V gene lookup returns CDR1 MDHEN and CDR2 SYDVKM. The V gene lost 8 bases and the J gene lost 9 bases, with 8 bases spanning the gap. This chain's CDR3 is CASLGGTIYF. Here the CDR3 DNA reads TGTGCCAGCTTGGGTGGCACCATATATTTT.

This clonotype turned up a few times. A junction boundary mismatches the germline segment, possibly from a read error. This rearrangement joins TRBV5-5 to TRBJ1-1; D gene uncertain. The CDR3 runs 13 residues. Per germline, CDR1 SGHKS and CDR2 YYEKEE (reference sequence). The CDR3 region has the DNA TGTGCCAGCAGCTTGAACGGGAACACTGGAGCTTTCTTT. Protein sequence: CASSLNGNTGAFF.

There are many counts of this clonotype. At one boundary the junction diverges from the germline segment, which might be a read error. The chain employs TRBV6-1 and TRBJ2-7; D unclear. There are 14 residues in the CDR3. Per germline, CDR1 MNHNS and CDR2 SASEGT. The CDR3 loop reads CASTERGGFYEQYF. CDR3 nucleotides: TGTGCCAGCACTGAACGAGGTGGCTTCTACGAGCAGTACTTC.

This clonotype was seen at least ten times. J is TRBJ2-1 and V is TRBV28; TRBD2 aligns across 7 bases. The V gene end was trimmed by 6 bases and the J gene end by 4 bases; junction bases not matched to a gene: 6. This CDR3 spans 14 amino acids. Germline V lookup: CDR1 MDHEN, CDR2 SYDVKM. The chain's CDR3 is CASRTGTKYNEQFF. The CDR3 DNA follows: TGTGCCAGCAGGACCGGGACTAAATACAATGAGCAGTTCTTC.

The CDR3 DNA sequence: TGTGCCTGGACCGGGACAGGGGGGAACATTCAGTACTTC. Its protein product is CAWTGTGGNIQYF. The gene calls are TRBV30 and TRBJ2-4; TRBD1 aligns across 11 bases. CDR3 size: 13 residues. Germline V gene sequence: CDR1 GTSNPN, CDR2 SVGIG (reference sequence). J was trimmed by 7 bases and V by 4 bases; bases with no gene match: 3. The full variable domain, with the rest looked up from reference TRBV30 and TRBJ2-4, is SQTIHQWPATLVQPVGSPLSLECTVEGTSNPNLYWYRQAAGRGLQLLFYSVGIGQISSEVPQNLSASRPQDRQFILSSKKLLLSDSGFYLCAWTGTGGNIQYFGAGTRLSVL.

There are a few counts of this clonotype. The genes are TRBV3-1 and TRBJ2-3, with TRBD2 as a possible D gene (6 bases). The CDR3 is 14 residues long. V shed 2 bases and J shed 5 bases, with 11 bases lying between them. The germline CDR1 and CDR2 sequences are LGHDT and YNNKEL (reference sequence). CDR3 amino acids: CASSQPGAGDTQYF. CDR3 nucleotides: TGTGCCAGCAGCCAACCGGGAGCGGGAGATACGCAGTATTTT.

There are many counts of this clonotype. The chain couples TRBV18 to TRBJ2-2; possibly TRBD1 or TRBD2 for D (5 bases each). Germline CDR1 reads KGHSH; CDR2 reads LQKENI. The V and J ends lost 2 bases and 4 bases respectively, with 11 bases between them. The CDR3 contains 15 residues. The CDR3 spells CASSPVAGTTGELFF. Here the CDR3 DNA reads TGTGCCAGCTCACCAGTGGCAGGGACCACCGGGGAGCTGTTTTTT. Full variable domain (rest looked up from reference TRBV18 and TRBJ2-2): NAGVMQNPRHLVRRRGQEARLRCSPMKGHSHVYWYRQLPEEGLKFMVYLQKENIIDESGMPKERFSAEFPKEGPSILRIQQVVRGDSAAYFCASSPVAGTTGELFFGEGSRLTVL.

The rearrangement uses TRBV6-5 and TRBJ1-1; D possibly corresponds to TRBD1 (6 bases). The CDR3 is 15 residues long. V lost 3 bases, J lost 2 bases, and 13 bases lay in between. Germline CDR1 is MNHEY and CDR2 is SVGAGI. As DNA, the CDR3 is TGTGCCAGCAGTTATCCGTACAGGGAAAACACTGAAGCTTTCTTT. This encodes CASSYPYRENTEAFF.

About this clonotype: A read error is possible here, since a much larger clone lies one base away. The conserved phenylalanine or tryptophan normally closing the CDR3 is absent here, so this likely arose from a read error. The CDR3 region has the DNA TGTGCCAGCAGCTCCCTCCAAGTGTACGGCTACACCCTC. It is translated as CASSSLQVYGYTL. The chain couples TRBV11-2 to TRBJ1-2; no firm D call. V was pared by 4 bases and J by 8 bases, with 14 bases between. CDR3 length: 13 residues. Germline-derived CDR1 and CDR2 are SGHAT and FQNNGV.

This clonotype was seen repeatedly, ten times or more. This chain connects TRBV28 to TRBJ1-5, with TRBD1 matching 8 bases. Germline V lookup: CDR1 MDHEN, CDR2 SYDVKM. The V segment lost 4 bases and the J segment 7 bases; nucleotides outside the gene matches: 12. The CDR3 covers 16 residues. The CDR3 sequence: CASSWGGGQGEQPQHF. CDR3 DNA sequence: TGTGCCAGCAGTTGGGGGGGCGGACAGGGTGAGCAGCCCCAGCATTTT. Filled out from reference TRBV28 and TRBJ1-5, the complete variable domain reads DVKVTQSSRYLVKRTGEKVFLECVQDMDHENMFWYRQDPGLGLRLIYFSYDVKMKEKGDIPEGYSVSREKKERFSLILESASTNQTSMYLCASSWGGGQGEQPQHFGDGTRLSIL.

This clonotype was counted ten times or more. This chain joins TRBV10-2 and TRBJ2-7; D may be TRBD2 (6 bases). The ends were cut back, 5 bases at V and 4 bases at J, with 18 bases in the middle. The CDR3 is made up of 15 amino acids. In germline, CDR1 is WSHSY, CDR2 SAAADI. The CDR3 sequence: CASSNRDLVWYEQYF. The CDR3 DNA follows: TGCGCCAGCAGTAACCGGGACTTAGTATGGTACGAGCAGTACTTC.

This clonotype was seen ten or more times. A junction end diverges from the germline sequence, so it may reflect a read error. The CDR3 DNA reads as TGTGCCAGCAGTTTCCCCAAACCCGGGACTAGCTACGATGAGCAGTTCTTC. Translation gives CASSFPKPGTSYDEQFF. The chain employs TRBV6-2 or TRBV6-3 and TRBJ2-1, with 9 positions matching TRBD2. CDR1 is MNHEY, CDR2 SVGEGT, per germline. The length of the CDR3 is 17 residues.

The gene calls are TRBV19 and TRBJ1-3; D is uncertain. The CDR3 is made up of 15 amino acids. V shed 8 bases and J shed 0 bases, with 14 bases lying between them. CDR1 and CDR2 from the germline V gene are LNHDA and SQIVND (reference sequence). The CDR3 sequence: CASRTDGSSGNTIYF. CDR3 in DNA: TGTGCCAGTCGGACGGATGGGAGCTCTGGAAACACCATATATTTT.

There are many counts of this clonotype. This chain joins TRBV28 and TRBJ1-2, with TRBD1 as a possible D gene (5 bases). Trimming cost V 5 bases and J 3 bases, with 22 bases left between them. The CDR3 consists of 17 residues. Germline loops: CDR1 MDHEN, CDR2 SYDVKM. CDR3 loop: CASSPPAGGLGYYGYTF. The CDR3 nucleotides read TGTGCCAGCAGTCCTCCGGCGGGGGGGTTAGGATACTATGGCTACACCTTC.

This clonotype occurred many times. Here the CDR3 DNA reads TGTGCCAGCAGGGGACAGGGGGTCTACAATGAGCAGTTCTTC. As protein: CASRGQGVYNEQFF. The genes are TRBV5-6 and TRBJ2-1; TRBD1 aligns across 11 bases. The CDR3 consists of 14 residues. From germline, CDR1 is SGHDT and CDR2 YYEEEE. The junction had 1 base not matched to a gene; V was cut back by 5 bases and J by 3 bases.

The rearrangement uses TRBV11-2 and TRBJ2-2; possibly TRBD2 for D (6 bases). V lost 1 base to trimming and J lost 2 bases, with 14 bases between them. Germline V gene data show CDR1 as SGHAT and CDR2 as FQNNGV. This CDR3 is 17 amino acids long. Here the CDR3 reads CASSLGHGGGNTGELFF. In nucleotides, the CDR3 is TGTGCCAGCAGCTTAGGTCACGGGGGAGGAAACACCGGGGAGCTGTTTTTT. The complete variable domain, with remaining parts taken from reference TRBV11-2 and TRBJ2-2, reads EAGVAQSPRYKIIEKRQSVAFWCNPISGHATLYWYQQILGQGPKLLIQFQNNGVVDDSQLPKDRFSAERLKGVDSTLKIQPAKLEDSAVYLCASSLGHGGGNTGELFFGEGSRLTVL.

This clonotype has a handful of counts. This chain uses TRBV18 with TRBJ2-3; tentatively, D is TRBD1 (6 bases). CDR1 and CDR2 (germline): KGHSH, LQKENI. Trimming removed 6 bases at V and 0 bases at J, with 13 bases between. The CDR3 runs to 15 residues. The CDR3 DNA is TGTGCCAGCTCGCCGACAGGTCCTAGCACAGATACGCAGTATTTT. Amino acids: CASSPTGPSTDTQYF.

This clonotype was recorded at least ten times. The chain employs TRBV19 and TRBJ1-1, with 9 bases fitting TRBD1. This CDR3 spans 15 amino acids. Germline V CDR1 and CDR2: LNHDA, SQIVND (reference sequence). Trimming at V came to 7 bases and at J to 5 bases, leaving 11 bases not matched to a gene. The CDR3 sequence is CASTNRDRVWTEAFF. In nucleotides, the CDR3 is TGTGCCAGTACTAACCGGGACAGGGTATGGACTGAAGCTTTCTTT.

The table lists this clonotype with a few counts. The chain uses TRBV20-1 and TRBJ1-1, with D possibly TRBD1 on 6 matching bases. The germline V gene has CDR1 DFQATT and CDR2 SNEGSKA (reference sequence). Deletions cut 6 bases from V and 1 base from J, with 12 bases between. CDR3 length: 13 residues. The CDR3 nucleotides read TGCAGTGCACTGGGGGCTAAGAACACTGAAGCTTTCTTT. This gives the protein CSALGAKNTEAFF.

The table lists this clonotype with many counts. This chain joins TRBV7-3 and TRBJ1-1; tentatively, D is TRBD1 (6 bases). Trimming cost V 5 bases and J 1 base, with 11 bases left between them. The CDR3 consists of 14 residues. Germline loops: CDR1 SGHTA, CDR2 FQGTGA. CDR3 sequence reads: CASSPTGPNTEAFF. In nucleotides, the CDR3 is TGTGCCAGCAGCCCGACAGGTCCGAACACTGAAGCTTTCTTT.

This clonotype occurred many times. The chain is built from TRBV7-2 and TRBJ1-1, with D hard to call. CDR3 length: 13 residues. With 5 bases removed from V and 11 bases from J, the gap between germline ends came to 18 bases. Germline CDR1 is SGHTA and CDR2 is FQGNSA. The CDR3 nucleotides are TGTGCCAGCAGCCGGTCGGACGGGGTTGGCGCTTTCTTT. It yields the protein CASSRSDGVGAFF.

This clonotype was detected ten times or more. This chain joins TRBV6-5 and TRBJ2-2; tentative D call: TRBD2 (6 bases). This CDR3 contains 14 residues. Germline assignment: CDR1 MNHEY and CDR2 SVGAGI. V was shortened by 7 bases and J by 1 base, with 10 bases between the two germline ends. Written as DNA, the CDR3 is TGTGCCAGCAAGGCTAGCGTGAACACCGGGGAGCTGTTTTTT. Its protein is CASKASVNTGELFF.

This clonotype was counted only a few times. Here the CDR3 reads CASSVEVTSGYNEQFF. The DNA for the CDR3 is TGTGCCAGCAGCGTAGAGGTGACTAGCGGTTACAATGAGCAGTTCTTC. The chain has TRBV9 and TRBJ2-1; the match to TRBD2 covers 9 bases. CDR3 size: 16 residues. The V segment lost 0 bases and the J segment 4 bases; nucleotides outside the gene matches: 5. Germline CDR1 and CDR2: SGDLS and YYNGEE.

The V and J genes are TRBV4-2 and TRBJ2-5; a weak D match, TRBD1 (6 bases). Trimming stripped 4 bases from V and 3 bases from J, with 12 bases between. There are 14 residues in the CDR3. CDR1 LGHNA and CDR2 YNFKEQ come from the germline V gene. CDR3 nucleotide sequence: TGTGCCAGCAGCCGCCATTGGACAGAAGAGACCCAGTACTTC. Translated, it gives CASSRHWTEETQYF.